This record covers a single T cell receptor (beta chain). Its antigen is undetermined. This entry belongs to a study of blood T cells in healthy people across ages. Study background: Using template switching, researchers captured about one barcoded beta molecule for each two T cells. Study results and caveats: Roughly linear age-related decline in beta diversity appeared, significant by age around 40. No one knew whether donors had CMV, which possibly confounded expanded clonotype changes.

The second PCR ran roughly 6 to 12 cycles with a sample-barcoded 5' primer and J-beta primers. TCRdb reprocessed the 5' RACE reads with MiXCR, giving one entry per CDR3 protein. Among about 290,000 distinct CDR3 sequences, around 30% were seen once, and the ten largest hold approximately 30%. Healthy Russian Caucasian donors spanned ages about 6 to 90 years. The sample taken for sequencing was blood. The receptor was isolated from a woman between 65 and 79 years old in good health.

The CDR3 loop reads CASSLDLADTQYF. DNA of the CDR3: TGTGCCAGCAGCTTAGATTTAGCAGATACGCAGTATTTT. The chain couples TRBV7-8 to TRBJ2-3; D call uncertain. V gave up 1 base and J gave up 4 bases, with 6 bases separating them. From germline, CDR1 is SGHVS and CDR2 FQNEAQ. This CDR3 has 13 residues. The variable domain in full, completed from reference TRBV7-8 and TRBJ2-3, reads GAGVSQSPRYKVAKRGQDVALRCDPISGHVSLFWYQQALGQGPEFLTYFQNEAQLDKSGLPSDRFFAERPEGSVSTLKIQRTQQEDSAVYLCASSLDLADTQYFGPGTRLTVL.